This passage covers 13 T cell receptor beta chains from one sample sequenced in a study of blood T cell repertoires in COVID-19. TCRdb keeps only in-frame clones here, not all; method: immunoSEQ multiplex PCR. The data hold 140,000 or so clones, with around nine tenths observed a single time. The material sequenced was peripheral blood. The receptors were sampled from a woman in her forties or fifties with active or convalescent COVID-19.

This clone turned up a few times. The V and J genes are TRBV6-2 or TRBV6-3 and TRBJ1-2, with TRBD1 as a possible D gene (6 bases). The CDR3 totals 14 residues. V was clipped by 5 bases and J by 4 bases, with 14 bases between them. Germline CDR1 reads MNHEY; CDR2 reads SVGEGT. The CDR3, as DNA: TGTGCCAGCAGTCAAACAGGGCTCTTCTATGGCTACACCTTC. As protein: CASSQTGLFYGYTF.

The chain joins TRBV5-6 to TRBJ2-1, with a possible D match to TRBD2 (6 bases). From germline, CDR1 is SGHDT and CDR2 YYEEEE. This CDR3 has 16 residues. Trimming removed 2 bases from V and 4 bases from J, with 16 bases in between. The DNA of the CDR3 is TGTGCCAGCAGCTTTGACCCGGGACTCCAATACAATGAGCAGTTCTTC. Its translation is CASSFDPGLQYNEQFF. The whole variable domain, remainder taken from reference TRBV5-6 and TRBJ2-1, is DAGVTQSPTHLIKTRGQQVTLRCSPKSGHDTVSWYQQALGQGPQFIFQYYEEEERQRGNFPDRFSGHQFPNYSSELNVNALLLGDSALYLCASSFDPGLQYNEQFFGPGTRLTVL.

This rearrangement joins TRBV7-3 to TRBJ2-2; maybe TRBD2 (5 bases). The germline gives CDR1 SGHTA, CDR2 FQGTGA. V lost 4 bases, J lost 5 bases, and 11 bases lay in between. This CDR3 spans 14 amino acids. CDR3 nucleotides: TGTGCCAGCAGCTCCTCCGGGGAAACCGGGGAGCTGTTTTTT. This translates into CASSSSGETGELFF. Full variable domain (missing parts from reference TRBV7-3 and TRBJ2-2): GAGVSQTPSNKVTEKGKYVELRCDPISGHTALYWYRQSLGQGPEFLIYFQGTGAADDSGLPNDRFFAVRPEGSVSTLKIQRTERGDSAVYLCASSSSGETGELFFGEGSRLTVL.

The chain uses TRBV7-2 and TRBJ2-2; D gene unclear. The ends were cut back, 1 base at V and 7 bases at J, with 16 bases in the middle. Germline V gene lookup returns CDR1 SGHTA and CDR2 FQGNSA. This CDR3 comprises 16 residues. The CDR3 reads CASSLGSYLRGGELFF. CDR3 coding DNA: TGTGCCAGCAGCTTAGGGTCGTACCTACGCGGCGGGGAGCTGTTTTTT.

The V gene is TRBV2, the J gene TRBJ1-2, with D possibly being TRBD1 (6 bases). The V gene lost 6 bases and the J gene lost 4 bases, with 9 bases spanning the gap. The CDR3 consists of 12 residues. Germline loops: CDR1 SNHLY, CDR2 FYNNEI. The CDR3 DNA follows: TGTGCCAGCAGGGAGGACAGCTATGGCTACACCTTC. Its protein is CASREDSYGYTF.

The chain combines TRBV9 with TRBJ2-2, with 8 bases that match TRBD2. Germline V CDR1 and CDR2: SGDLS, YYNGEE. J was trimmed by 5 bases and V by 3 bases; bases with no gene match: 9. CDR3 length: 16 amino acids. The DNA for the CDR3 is TGTGCCAGCAGCGGCTCGGTAGCGGGGACGACCGGGGAGCTGTTTTTT. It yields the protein CASSGSVAGTTGELFF. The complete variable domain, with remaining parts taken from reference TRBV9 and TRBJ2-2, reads DSGVTQTPKHLITATGQRVTLRCSPRSGDLSVYWYQQSLDQGLQFLIQYYNGEERAKGNILERFSAQQFPDLHSELNLSSLELGDSALYFCASSGSVAGTTGELFFGEGSRLTVL.

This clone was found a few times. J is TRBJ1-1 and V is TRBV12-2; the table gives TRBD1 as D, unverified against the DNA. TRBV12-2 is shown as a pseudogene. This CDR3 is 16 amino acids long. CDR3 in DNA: TGTGCAAGTCGCTTACCCTGGACAGGGAGTAACACTGAAGCTTTCTTT. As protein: CASRLPWTGSNTEAFF.

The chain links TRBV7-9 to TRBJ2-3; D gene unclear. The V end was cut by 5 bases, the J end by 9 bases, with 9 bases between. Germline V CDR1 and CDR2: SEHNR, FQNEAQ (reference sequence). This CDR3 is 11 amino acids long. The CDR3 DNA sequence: TGTGCCAGCAGCCCTAGTGGAACGCAGTATTTT. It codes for CASSPSGTQYF.

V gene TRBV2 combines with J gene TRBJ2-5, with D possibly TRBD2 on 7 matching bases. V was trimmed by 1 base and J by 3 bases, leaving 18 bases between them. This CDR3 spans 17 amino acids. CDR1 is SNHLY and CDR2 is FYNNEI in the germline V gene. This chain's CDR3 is CASSEEEVGGAEETQYF. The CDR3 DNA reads TGTGCCAGCAGTGAAGAGGAGGTAGGGGGGGCGGAAGAGACCCAGTACTTC.

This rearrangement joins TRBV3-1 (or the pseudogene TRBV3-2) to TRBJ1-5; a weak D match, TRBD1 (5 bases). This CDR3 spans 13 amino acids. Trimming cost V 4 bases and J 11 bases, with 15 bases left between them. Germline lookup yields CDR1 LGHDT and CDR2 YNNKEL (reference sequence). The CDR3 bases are TGTGCCAGCAGCCGAGCCGGGGGTGCGGCCCAGCATTTT. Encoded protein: CASSRAGGAAQHF.

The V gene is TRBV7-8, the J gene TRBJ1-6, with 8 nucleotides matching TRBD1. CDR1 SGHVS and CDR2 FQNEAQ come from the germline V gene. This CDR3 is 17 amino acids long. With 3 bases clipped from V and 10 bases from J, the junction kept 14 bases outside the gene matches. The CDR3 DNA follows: TGTGCCAGCAGCTTTGTAGGGACAGGAGCTTTTCGGTCACCCCTCCACTTT. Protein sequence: CASSFVGTGAFRSPLHF.

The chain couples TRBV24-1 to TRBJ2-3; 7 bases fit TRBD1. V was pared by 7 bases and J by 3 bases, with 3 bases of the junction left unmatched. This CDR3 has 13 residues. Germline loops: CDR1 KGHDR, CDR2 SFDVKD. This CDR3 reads CATSRQGTDTQYF. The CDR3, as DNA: TGTGCCACCAGCCGACAGGGAACAGATACGCAGTATTTT.

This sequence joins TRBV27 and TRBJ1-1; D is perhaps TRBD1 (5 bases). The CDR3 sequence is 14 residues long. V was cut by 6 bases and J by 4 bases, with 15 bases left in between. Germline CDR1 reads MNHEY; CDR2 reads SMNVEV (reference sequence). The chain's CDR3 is CASRGQGGLTEAFF. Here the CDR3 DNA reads TGTGCCAGCAGAGGGCAGGGAGGGCTCACTGAAGCTTTCTTT.